This T cell receptor (beta chain) was sequenced in a study of graft-versus-host responses after intestinal transplantation. The sample holds one count of this clone. What it binds is not known. Sequencing was performed with immunoSEQ multiplex PCR; in TCRdb, only in-frame clones are kept and a portion is missing. The sample has about 93,000 clones, over 85% seen once. Germline V gene lookup returns CDR1 MNHEY and CDR2 SMNVEV (reference sequence). The CDR3 contains 14 residues. Losses at the gene ends were 5 bases for V and 3 bases for J; bases not matched to a gene: 0. Sequenced here: unstimulated CD8+ T cells sorted from spleen or lymph node cells, sampled before intestinal transplant. This sequence originates from a human donor who received an intestinal transplant. The chain is built from TRBV27 and TRBJ2-3, with TRBD2 matching over 12 bases. The CDR3 is CASSTSGRTDTQYF. For the CDR3, the DNA is TGTGCCAGCAGTACTAGCGGGAGGACAGATACGCAGTATTTT.